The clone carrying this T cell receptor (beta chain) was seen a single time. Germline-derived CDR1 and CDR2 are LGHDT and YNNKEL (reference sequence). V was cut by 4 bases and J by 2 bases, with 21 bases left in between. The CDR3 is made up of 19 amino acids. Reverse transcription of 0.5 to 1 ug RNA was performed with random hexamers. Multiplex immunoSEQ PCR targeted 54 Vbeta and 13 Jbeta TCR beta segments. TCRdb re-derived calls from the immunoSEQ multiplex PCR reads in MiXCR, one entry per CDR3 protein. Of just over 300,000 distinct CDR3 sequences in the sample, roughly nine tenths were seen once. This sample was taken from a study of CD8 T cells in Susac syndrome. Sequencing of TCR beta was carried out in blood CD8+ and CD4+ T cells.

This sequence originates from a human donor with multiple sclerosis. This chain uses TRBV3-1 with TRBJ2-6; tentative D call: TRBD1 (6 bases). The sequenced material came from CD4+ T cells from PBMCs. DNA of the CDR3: TGTGCCAGCAGCCCCCTTCGGGGACAAAGAGAGACTGGGGCCAACGTCCTGACTTTC. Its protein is CASSPLRGQRETGANVLTF. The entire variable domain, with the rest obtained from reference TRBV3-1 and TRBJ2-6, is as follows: DTAVSQTPKYLVTQMGNDKSIKCEQNLGHDTMYWYKQDSKKFLKIMFSYNNKELIINETVPNRFSPKSPDKAHLNLHINSLELGDSAVYFCASSPLRGQRETGANVLTFGAGSRLTVL.